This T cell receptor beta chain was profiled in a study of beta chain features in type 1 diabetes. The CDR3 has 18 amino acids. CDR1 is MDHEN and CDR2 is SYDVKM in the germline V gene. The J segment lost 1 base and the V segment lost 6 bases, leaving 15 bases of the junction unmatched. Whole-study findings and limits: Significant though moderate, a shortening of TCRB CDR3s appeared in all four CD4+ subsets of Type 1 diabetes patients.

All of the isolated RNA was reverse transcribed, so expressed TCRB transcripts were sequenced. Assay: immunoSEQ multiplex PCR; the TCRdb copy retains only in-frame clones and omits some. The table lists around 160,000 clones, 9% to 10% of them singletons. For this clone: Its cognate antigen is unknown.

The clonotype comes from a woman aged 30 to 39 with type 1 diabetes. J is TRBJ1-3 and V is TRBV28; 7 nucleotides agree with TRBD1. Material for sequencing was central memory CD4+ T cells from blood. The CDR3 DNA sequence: TGTGCCAGCAGGCCCAGGGGGGTAAGGAAAGATTCTGGAAACACCATATATTTT. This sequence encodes CASRPRGVRKDSGNTIYF.